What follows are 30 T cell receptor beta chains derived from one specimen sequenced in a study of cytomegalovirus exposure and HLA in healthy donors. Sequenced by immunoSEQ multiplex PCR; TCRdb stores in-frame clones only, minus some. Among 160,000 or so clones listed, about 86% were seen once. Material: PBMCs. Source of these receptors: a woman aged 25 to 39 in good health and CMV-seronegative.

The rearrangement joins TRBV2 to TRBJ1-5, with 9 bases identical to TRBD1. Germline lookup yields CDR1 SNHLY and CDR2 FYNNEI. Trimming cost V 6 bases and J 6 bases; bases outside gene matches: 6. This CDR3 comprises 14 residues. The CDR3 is CASRGDRVRQPQHF. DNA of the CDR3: TGTGCCAGCAGGGGGGACAGGGTCCGTCAGCCCCAGCATTTT.

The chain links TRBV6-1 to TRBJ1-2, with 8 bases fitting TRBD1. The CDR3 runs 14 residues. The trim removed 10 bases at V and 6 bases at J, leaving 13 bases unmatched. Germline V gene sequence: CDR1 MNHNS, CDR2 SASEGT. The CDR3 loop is CATQDRAYGDGYTF. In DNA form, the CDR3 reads TGTGCCACCCAGGACAGGGCCTACGGCGATGGCTACACCTTC.

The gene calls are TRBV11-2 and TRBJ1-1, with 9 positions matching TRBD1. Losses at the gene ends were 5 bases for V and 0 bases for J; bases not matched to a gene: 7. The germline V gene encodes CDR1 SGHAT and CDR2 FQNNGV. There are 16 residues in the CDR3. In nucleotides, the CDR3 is TGTGCCAGCAGCCGTCAGGGGACAGGGATGAACACTGAAGCTTTCTTT. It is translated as CASSRQGTGMNTEAFF. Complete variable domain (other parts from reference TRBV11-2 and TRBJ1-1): EAGVAQSPRYKIIEKRQSVAFWCNPISGHATLYWYQQILGQGPKLLIQFQNNGVVDDSQLPKDRFSAERLKGVDSTLKIQPAKLEDSAVYLCASSRQGTGMNTEAFFGQGTRLTVV.

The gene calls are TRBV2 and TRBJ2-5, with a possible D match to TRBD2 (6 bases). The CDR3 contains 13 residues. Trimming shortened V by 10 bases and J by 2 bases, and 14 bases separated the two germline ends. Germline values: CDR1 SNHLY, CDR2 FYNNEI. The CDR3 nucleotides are TGTGCCACCATCGGGGGTTTTCAAGAGACCCAGTACTTC. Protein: CATIGGFQETQYF.

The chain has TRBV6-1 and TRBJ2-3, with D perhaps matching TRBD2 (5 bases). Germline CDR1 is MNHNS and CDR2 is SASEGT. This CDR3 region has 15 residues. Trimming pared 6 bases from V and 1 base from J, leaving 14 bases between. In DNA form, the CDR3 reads TGTGCCAGCAGCATCTTGAGGACTGGCACAGATACGCAGTATTTT. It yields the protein CASSILRTGTDTQYF.

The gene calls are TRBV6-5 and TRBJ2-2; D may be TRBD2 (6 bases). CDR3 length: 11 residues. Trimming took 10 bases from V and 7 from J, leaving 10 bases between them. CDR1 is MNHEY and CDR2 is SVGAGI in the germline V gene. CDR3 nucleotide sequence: TGTGCCACCTTGACTAGCGGGGAGCTGTTTTTT. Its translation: CATLTSGELFF.

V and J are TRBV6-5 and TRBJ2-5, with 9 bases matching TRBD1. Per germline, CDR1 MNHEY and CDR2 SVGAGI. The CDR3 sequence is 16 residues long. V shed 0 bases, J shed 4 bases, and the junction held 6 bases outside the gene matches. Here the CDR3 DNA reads TGTGCCAGCAGTTACTCCGGGACAGGGTGGACAGAGACCCAGTACTTC. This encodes CASSYSGTGWTETQYF.

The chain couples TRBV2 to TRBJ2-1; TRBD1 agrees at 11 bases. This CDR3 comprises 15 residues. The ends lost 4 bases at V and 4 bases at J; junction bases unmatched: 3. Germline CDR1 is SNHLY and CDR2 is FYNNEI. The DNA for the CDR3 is TGTGCCAGCAGTGGGGACAGGGGGGGGTACAATGAGCAGTTCTTC. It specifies CASSGDRGGYNEQFF. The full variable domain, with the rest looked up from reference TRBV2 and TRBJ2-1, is EPEVTQTPSHQVTQMGQEVILRCVPISNHLYFYWYRQILGQKVEFLVSFYNNEISEKSEIFDDQFSVERPDGSNFTLKIRSTKLEDSAMYFCASSGDRGGYNEQFFGPGTRLTVL.

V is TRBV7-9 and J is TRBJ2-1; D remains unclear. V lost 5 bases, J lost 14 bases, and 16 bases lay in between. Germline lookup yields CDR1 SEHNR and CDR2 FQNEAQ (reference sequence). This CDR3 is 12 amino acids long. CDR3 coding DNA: TGTGCCAGCAGCCCCAGCCTAGGTTTTGAGTTCTTC. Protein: CASSPSLGFEFF. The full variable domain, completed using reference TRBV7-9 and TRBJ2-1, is DTGVSQNPRHKITKRGQNVTFRCDPISEHNRLYWYRQTLGQGPEFLTYFQNEAQLEKSRLLSDRFSAERPKGSFSTLEIQRTEQGDSAMYLCASSPSLGFEFFGPGTRLTVL.

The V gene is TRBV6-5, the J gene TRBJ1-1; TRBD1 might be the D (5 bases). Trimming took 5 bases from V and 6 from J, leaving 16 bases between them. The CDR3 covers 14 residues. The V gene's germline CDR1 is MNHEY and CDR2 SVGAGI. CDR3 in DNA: TGTGCCAGCAGTCGGGGGACGAAGGGAGCTGAAGCTTTCTTT. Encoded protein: CASSRGTKGAEAFF.

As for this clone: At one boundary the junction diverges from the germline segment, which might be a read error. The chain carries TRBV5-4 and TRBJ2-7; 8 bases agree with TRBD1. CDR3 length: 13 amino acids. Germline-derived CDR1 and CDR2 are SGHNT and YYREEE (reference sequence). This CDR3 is CAVKDRASYKQYF. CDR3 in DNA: TGTGCCGTTAAGGACAGGGCATCCTACAAGCAGTACTTC.

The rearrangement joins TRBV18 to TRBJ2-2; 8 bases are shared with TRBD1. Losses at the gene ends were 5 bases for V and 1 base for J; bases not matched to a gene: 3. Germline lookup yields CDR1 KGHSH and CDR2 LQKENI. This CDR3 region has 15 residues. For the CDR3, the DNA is TGTGCCAGCTCAGTTGGACAGGGGAACACCGGGGAGCTGTTTTTT. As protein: CASSVGQGNTGELFF.

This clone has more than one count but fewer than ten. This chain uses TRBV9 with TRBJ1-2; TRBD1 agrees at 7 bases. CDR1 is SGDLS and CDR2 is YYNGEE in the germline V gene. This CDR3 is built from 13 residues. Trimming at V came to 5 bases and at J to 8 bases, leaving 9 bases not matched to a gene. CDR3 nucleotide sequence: TGTGCCAGCAGAGGAGGACAGGCGTGGGGCTACACCTTC. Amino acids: CASRGGQAWGYTF.

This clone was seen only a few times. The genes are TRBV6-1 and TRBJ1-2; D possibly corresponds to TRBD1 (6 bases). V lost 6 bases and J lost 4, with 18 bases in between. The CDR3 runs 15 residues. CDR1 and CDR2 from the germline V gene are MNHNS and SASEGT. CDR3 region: CASRPQGSLSYGYTF. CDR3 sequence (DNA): TGTGCCAGCAGACCACAGGGTTCCCTCTCCTATGGCTACACCTTC.

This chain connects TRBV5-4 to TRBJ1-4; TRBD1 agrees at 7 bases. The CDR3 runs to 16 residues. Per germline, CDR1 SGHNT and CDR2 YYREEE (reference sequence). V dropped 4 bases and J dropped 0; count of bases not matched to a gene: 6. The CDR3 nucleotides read TGTGCCAGCAGCCCTGGGACAGCGACAACTAATGAAAAACTGTTTTTT. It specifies CASSPGTATTNEKLFF.

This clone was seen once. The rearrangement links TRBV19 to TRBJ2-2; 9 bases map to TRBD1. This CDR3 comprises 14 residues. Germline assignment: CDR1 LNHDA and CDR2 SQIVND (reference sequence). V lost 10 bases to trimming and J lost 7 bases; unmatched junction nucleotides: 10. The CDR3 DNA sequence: TGTGCCACCAAGATACAGGGGGCGAGCGGGGAGCTGTTTTTT. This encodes CATKIQGASGELFF. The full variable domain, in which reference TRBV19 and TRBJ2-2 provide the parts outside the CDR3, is DGGITQSPKYLFRKEGQNVTLSCEQNLNHDAMYWYRQDPGQGLRLIYYSQIVNDFQKGDIAEGYSVSREKKESFPLTVTSAQKNPTAFYLCATKIQGASGELFFGEGSRLTVL.

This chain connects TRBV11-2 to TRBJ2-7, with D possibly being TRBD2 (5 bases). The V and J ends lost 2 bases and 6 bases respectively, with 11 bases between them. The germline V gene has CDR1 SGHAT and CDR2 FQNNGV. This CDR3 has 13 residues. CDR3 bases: TGTGCCAGCAGCTTACATCGGGGAATCGAGCAGTACTTC. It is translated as CASSLHRGIEQYF.

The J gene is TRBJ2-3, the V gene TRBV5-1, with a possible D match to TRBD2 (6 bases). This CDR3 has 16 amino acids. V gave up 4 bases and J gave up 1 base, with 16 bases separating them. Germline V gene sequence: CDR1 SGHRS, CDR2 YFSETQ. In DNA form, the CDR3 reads TGCGCCAGCAGCCTGGAACCTTCTAGCGGCACAGATACGCAGTATTTT. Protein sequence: CASSLEPSSGTDTQYF.

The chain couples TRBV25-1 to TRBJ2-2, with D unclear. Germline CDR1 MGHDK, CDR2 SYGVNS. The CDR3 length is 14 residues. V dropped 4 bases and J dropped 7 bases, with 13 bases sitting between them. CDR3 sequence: CASSARLYVGELFF. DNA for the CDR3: TGTGCCAGCAGTGCGCGTCTGTATGTCGGGGAGCTGTTTTTT.

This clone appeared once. The CDR3 region has the DNA TGTGCCAGCAGTGATATTGTTGGGGGCAAATCGAACACTGAAGCTTTCTTT. Its protein is CASSDIVGGKSNTEAFF. The J gene is TRBJ1-1, the V gene TRBV25-1, with D tentatively TRBD1 (6 bases). Germline loops: CDR1 MGHDK, CDR2 SYGVNS. Trimming stripped 3 bases from V and 1 base from J, with 18 bases between. The CDR3 loop spans 17 amino acids.

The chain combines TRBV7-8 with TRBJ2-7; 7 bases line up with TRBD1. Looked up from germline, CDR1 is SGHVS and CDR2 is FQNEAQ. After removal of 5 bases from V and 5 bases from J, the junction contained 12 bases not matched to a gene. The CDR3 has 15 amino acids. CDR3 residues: CASSEQGPYPDEQYF. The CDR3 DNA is TGTGCCAGCAGCGAACAGGGGCCCTACCCCGACGAGCAGTACTTC.

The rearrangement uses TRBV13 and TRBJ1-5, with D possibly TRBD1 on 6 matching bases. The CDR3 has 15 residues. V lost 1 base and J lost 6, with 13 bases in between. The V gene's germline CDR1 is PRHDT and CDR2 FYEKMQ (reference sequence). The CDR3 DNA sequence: TGTGCCAGCAGCTTAGAGGCAGGGGTGATTCAGCCCCAGCATTTT. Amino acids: CASSLEAGVIQPQHF.

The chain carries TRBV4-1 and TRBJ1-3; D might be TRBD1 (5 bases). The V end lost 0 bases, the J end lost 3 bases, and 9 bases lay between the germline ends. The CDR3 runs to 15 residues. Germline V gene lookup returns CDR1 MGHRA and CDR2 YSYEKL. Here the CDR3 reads CASSQESGLGNTIYF. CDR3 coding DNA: TGCGCCAGCAGCCAAGAATCAGGGCTTGGAAACACCATATATTTT.

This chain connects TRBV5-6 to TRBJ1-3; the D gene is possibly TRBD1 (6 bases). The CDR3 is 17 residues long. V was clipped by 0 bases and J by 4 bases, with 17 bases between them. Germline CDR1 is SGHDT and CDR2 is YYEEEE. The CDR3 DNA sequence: TGTGCCAGCAGCTTGGATACAGGGTACAGTCGCGGAAACACCATATATTTT. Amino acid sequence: CASSLDTGYSRGNTIYF.

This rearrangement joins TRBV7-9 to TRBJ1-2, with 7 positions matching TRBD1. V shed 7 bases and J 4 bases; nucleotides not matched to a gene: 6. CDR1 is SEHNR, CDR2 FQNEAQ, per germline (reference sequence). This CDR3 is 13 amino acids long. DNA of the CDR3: TGTGCCAGCACCGGGGACAGAGTCTATGGCTACACCTTC. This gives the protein CASTGDRVYGYTF.

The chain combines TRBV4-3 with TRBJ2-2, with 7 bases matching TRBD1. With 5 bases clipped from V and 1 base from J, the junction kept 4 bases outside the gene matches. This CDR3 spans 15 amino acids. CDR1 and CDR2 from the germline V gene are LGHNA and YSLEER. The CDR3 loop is CASSMGQKNTGELFF. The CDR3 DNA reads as TGCGCCAGCAGCATGGGACAGAAGAACACCGGGGAGCTGTTTTTT.

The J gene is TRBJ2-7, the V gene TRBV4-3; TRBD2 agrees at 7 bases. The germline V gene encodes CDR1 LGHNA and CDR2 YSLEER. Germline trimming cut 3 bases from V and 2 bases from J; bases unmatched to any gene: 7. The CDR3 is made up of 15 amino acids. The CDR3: CASSQSMGGAYEQYF. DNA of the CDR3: TGCGCCAGCAGCCAGAGCATGGGGGGGGCCTACGAGCAGTACTTC.

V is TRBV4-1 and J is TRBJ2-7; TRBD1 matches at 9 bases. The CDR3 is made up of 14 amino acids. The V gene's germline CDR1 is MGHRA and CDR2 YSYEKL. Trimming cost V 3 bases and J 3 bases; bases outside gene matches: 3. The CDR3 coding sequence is TGCGCCAGCAGCCAGACGGGACAGGGCTACGAGCAGTACTTC. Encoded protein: CASSQTGQGYEQYF.

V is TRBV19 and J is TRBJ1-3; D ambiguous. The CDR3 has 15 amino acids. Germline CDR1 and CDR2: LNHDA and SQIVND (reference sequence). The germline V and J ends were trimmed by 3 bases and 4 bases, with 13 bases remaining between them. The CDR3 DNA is TGTGCCAGTAGTATGGGTGCAGGTGACGGAAACACCATATATTTT. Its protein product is CASSMGAGDGNTIYF.

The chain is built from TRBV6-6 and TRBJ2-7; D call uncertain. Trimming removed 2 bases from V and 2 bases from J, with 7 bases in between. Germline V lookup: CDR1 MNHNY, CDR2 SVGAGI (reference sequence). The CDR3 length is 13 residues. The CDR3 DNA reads TGTGCCAGCAGTTACGGCAGAACCTACGAGCAGTACTTC. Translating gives CASSYGRTYEQYF.